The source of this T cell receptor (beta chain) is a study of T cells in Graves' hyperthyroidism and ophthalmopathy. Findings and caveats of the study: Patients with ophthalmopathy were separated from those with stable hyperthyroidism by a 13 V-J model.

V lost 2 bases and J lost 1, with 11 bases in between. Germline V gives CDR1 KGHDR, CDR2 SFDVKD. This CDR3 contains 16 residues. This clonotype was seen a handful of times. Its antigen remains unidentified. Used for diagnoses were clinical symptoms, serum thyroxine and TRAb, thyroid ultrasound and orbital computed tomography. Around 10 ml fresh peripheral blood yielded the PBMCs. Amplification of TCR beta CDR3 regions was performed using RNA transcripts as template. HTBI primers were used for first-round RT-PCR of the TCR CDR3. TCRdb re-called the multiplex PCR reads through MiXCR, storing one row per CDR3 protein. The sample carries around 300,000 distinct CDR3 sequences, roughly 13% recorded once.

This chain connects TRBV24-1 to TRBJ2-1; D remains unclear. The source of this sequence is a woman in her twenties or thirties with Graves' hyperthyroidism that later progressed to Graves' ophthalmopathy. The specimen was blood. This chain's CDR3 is CATSDSVESSYNEQFF. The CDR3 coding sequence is TGTGCCACCAGTGATTCTGTAGAATCGTCCTACAATGAGCAGTTCTTC.